Listed here are 5 T cell receptor beta chains from one sample, sequenced in a study of OX40 agonist ivuxolimab in advanced cancers. The repertoire was sequenced with immunoSEQ multiplex PCR; TCRdb's copy has only in-frame clones and lacks some. The table records approximately 29,000 clones, roughly 84% of them present only once. The sample was CD4+ or CD8+ T cells sorted from blood, taken in a trial of the OX40 agonist ivuxolimab. All receptors come from an adult with an advanced solid tumor such as melanoma, head and neck, liver or kidney cancer.

The V call is TRBV29-1, the J call TRBJ1-2; maybe TRBD1 (6 bases). V lost 4 bases to trimming and J lost 3 bases, with 12 bases between them. Germline-derived CDR1 and CDR2 are SQVTM and ANQGSEA. The CDR3 runs 13 residues. CDR3 region: CSVGGNRDYGYTF. Here the CDR3 DNA reads TGCAGCGTTGGTGGGAACAGGGACTATGGCTACACCTTC.

V is TRBV4-1 and J is TRBJ1-3, with 7 bases fitting TRBD1. Germline CDR1 MGHRA, CDR2 YSYEKL. Trimming removed 1 base from V and 8 bases from J; junction bases left unmatched: 11. There are 16 residues in the CDR3. The CDR3: CASSQGQGNFGDTIYF. As DNA, the CDR3 is TGCGCCAGCAGCCAAGGACAGGGAAATTTTGGGGACACCATATATTTT.

V usage is TRBV4-1 and J usage is TRBJ1-1, with TRBD1 matching over 9 bases. The CDR3 totals 16 residues. Trimming took 1 base from V and 4 from J; bases not matched to a gene: 7. CDR1 and CDR2 from the germline V gene are MGHRA and YSYEKL. CDR3 residues: CASSQAPTGGSTEAFF. In nucleotides, the CDR3 is TGCGCCAGCAGCCAAGCCCCGACAGGGGGGAGCACTGAAGCTTTCTTT.

J is TRBJ2-6 and V is TRBV5-1; D is uncertain. The CDR3 runs to 16 residues. CDR1 and CDR2 from the germline V gene are SGHRS and YFSETQ. V shed 0 bases and J shed 3 bases, with 10 bases lying between them. CDR3 nucleotides: TGCGCCAGCAGCTTGGTCGAAATAAATGGGGCCAACGTCCTGACTTTC. Protein product: CASSLVEINGANVLTF.

The V call is TRBV28, the J call TRBJ2-3; D may be TRBD2 (6 bases). V was shortened by 4 bases and J by 3 bases, with 14 bases between the two germline ends. Germline CDR1 is MDHEN and CDR2 is SYDVKM. The CDR3 has 15 amino acids. The CDR3 coding sequence is TGTGCCAGCAGTTCGACTAGGGGAATGACAGATACGCAGTATTTT. Translating gives CASSSTRGMTDTQYF.